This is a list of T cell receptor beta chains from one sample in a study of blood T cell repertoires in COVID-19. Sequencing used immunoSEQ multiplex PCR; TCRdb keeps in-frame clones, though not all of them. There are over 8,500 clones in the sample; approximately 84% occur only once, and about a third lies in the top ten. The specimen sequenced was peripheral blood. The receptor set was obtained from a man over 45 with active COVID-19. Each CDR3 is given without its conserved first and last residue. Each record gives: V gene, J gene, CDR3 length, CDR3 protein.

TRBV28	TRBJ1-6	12	ASSLEGNNSPLH
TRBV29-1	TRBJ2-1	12	SVARTSLNNEQF
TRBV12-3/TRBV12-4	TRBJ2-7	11	ASSYVRGYEQY
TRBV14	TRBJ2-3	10	ASSQGQGTQY
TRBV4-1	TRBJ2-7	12	ASSQGIAGWEQY
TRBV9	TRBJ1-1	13	ASSVSGGAGTEAF
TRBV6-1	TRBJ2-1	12	ASSEGDPGLEQF
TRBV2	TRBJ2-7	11	ASSEDGGYEQY
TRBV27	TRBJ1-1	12	ASSSNWGDTEAF
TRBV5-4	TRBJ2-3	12	ASSLGLAEDTQY
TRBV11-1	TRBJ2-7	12	ASSRPTNFYEQY
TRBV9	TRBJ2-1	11	ASSVSRGYEQF
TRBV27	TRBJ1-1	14	ASSFQAGGRNTEAF
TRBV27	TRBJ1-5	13	ASSRQGYSNQPQH
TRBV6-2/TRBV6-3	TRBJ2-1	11	ASSWGLAYEQF
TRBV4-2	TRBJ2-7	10	ASRVGAYEQY
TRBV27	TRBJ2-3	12	ASSWAGGADTQY
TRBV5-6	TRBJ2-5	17	ASSLESDSGRDTRGTQY
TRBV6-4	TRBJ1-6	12	ASSDTGDNSPLH
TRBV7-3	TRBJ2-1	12	ASSLADSYNEQF
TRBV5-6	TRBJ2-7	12	ASSTGLAVVEQY
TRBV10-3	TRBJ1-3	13	ATADRVASGNTIY
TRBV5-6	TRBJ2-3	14	ASSWTSGDSTDTQY
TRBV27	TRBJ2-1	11	ASSLRGGNEQF
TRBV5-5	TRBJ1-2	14	ASSRNLAGDNYGYT
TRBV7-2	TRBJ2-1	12	ASSLTGSYNEQF